These T cell receptor beta chains were read from a single sample in a study of blood T cells in healthy people across ages. TCRdb redid the calling of the 5' RACE reads with MiXCR, one entry per CDR3 protein. This sample carries over 1,500,000 distinct CDR3 sequences, roughly two fifths of them seen once, and the ten largest clones take roughly 23%. Sequenced sample: blood. The receptors come from a human donor in good health. The CDR3 runs from the conserved cysteine through the conserved F or W.

>TRBJ1-1|TRBV4-3
CASSQDGQGYTEAFF
>TRBJ1-2|TRBV6-6
CASSYSRAEYGYTF
>TRBJ2-1|TRBV27
CASSPGGGYYNEQFF
>TRBJ2-3|TRBV7-2
CASSLSKSSGTDTQYF
>TRBJ2-5|TRBV6-1
CASSVRQGSVQETQYF
>TRBJ2-1|TRBV20-1
CSARAPGLFAAGNEQFF
>TRBJ2-7|TRBV7-2
CASSLSSRPNSYEQYF
>-|TRBV29-1
CSVKFQGRHEQYF
>TRBJ2-7|TRBV20-1
CSARRLANAYEQYF
>TRBJ2-5|TRBV7-2
CASSLAFSGGASVRETQYF
>TRBJ1-6|TRBV4-3
CASSQDRMTGSFSPLHF
>TRBJ1-2|TRBV14
CASSPRQGGGYTF
>TRBJ2-7|TRBV20-1
CSASFGGVGREQYF
>TRBJ2-5|TRBV7-8
CASRPGGGGTQYF
>TRBJ1-6|TRBV7-2
CASSLWTGGFISYNSPLHF
>TRBJ2-7|TRBV4-1
CASSRTLVGAYEQYF
>TRBJ1-1|TRBV15
CAASGRINTEAFF
>TRBJ2-5|TRBV20-1
CSAPGGGQETQYF
>TRBJ2-1|TRBV12-3/TRBV12-4
CASRRDTRSNEQFF
>TRBJ2-5|TRBV15
CATSRDLVAETQYF
>TRBJ1-4|TRBV7-2
CASSPGPEKLFF
>TRBJ2-1|TRBV11-2
CATMGTYDNEQFF
>TRBJ2-1|TRBV9
CASSVGVSNEQFF
>TRBJ1-1|TRBV11-3
CASSLQEYEAFF